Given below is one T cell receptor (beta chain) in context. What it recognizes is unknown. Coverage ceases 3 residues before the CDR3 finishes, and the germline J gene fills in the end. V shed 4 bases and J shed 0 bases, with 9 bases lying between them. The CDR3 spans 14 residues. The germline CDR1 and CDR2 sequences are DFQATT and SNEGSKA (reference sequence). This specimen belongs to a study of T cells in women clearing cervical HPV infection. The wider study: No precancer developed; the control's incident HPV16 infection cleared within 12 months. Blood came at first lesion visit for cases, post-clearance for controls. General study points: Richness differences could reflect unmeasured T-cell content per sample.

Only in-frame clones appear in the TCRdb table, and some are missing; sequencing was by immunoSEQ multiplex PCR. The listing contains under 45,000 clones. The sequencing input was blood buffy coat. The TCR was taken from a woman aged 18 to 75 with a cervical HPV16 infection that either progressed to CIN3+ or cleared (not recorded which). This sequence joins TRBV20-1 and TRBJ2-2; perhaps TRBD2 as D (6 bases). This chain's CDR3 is CSAIGGPNTGELFF. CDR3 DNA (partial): TGCAGTGCTATCGGGGGACCGAACACCGGGGAG.